The rows below give T cell receptor beta chains drawn from one sample of a study of breast tumors, draining lymph nodes, adjacent tissues. TCRdb re-called the multiplex PCR reads through MiXCR, storing one row per CDR3 protein. The sample holds 150,000 to 200,000 distinct CDR3 sequences, roughly 30% seen once. The sample was axillary lymph node tissue. The receptors originated from a female donor with breast cancer. Some clones in this sample may be carry-over from other donors' samples. Each CDR3 is given with its conserved first and last residue. Fields, in order: V gene, J gene, CDR3 protein.

V: TRBV20-1
J: TRBJ2-7
CDR3: CSAGWREVSSEQYF

V: TRBV6-1
J: TRBJ2-1
CDR3: CASSEAWSSGGLSEQFF

V: TRBV6-1
J: TRBJ1-5
CDR3: CASRVQYNQPQHF

V: TRBV7-2
J: TRBJ1-1
CDR3: CASSWRRNTEAFF

V: TRBV25-1
J: TRBJ2-5
CDR3: CASRSKLQETQYF

V: TRBV10-1
J: TRBJ2-3
CDR3: CASGRVTDTQYF

V: TRBV7-8
J: TRBJ1-5
CDR3: CASSLGQQPQHF

V: TRBV7-9
J: TRBJ1-3
CDR3: CASRSGGRGNTIYF

V: TRBV30
J: TRBJ2-7
CDR3: CAWSVGQGNEQYF

V: TRBV20-1
J: TRBJ2-3
CDR3: CSARPAGTSIPDTQYF

V: TRBV20-1
J: TRBJ2-5
CDR3: CSARSGTSGRGETQYF

V: TRBV29-1
J: TRBJ2-5
CDR3: CSVEGGASTETQYF

V: TRBV6-1
J: TRBJ2-1
CDR3: CASSEAGFYNEQFF

V: TRBV29-1
J: TRBJ2-7
CDR3: CSVRGAGSSYEQYF

V: TRBV13
J: TRBJ2-7
CDR3: CASSLERDSYEQYF

V: TRBV3-1
J: TRBJ1-2
CDR3: CASSQGPGRRANYGYTF

V: TRBV7-6
J: TRBJ2-5
CDR3: CASSTESGLGRVSPRETQYF

V: TRBV19
J: TRBJ1-2
CDR3: CASSIGRYRRNYGYTF

V: TRBV12-3/TRBV12-4
J: TRBJ2-3
CDR3: CASSERGRPSPRDTQYF

V: TRBV27
J: TRBJ2-1
CDR3: CASGLGGGSYNEQFF

V: TRBV12-3/TRBV12-4
J: TRBJ2-1
CDR3: CASSAAGALYNVQFF

V: TRBV4-1
J: TRBJ2-3
CDR3: CASSQLAGGDKQYF

V: TRBV7-9
J: TRBJ1-5
CDR3: CASSFGGGPQHF

V: TRBV6-2/TRBV6-3
J: TRBJ2-3
CDR3: CASRSASGGLPDTQYF

V: TRBV2
J: TRBJ2-2
CDR3: CASTLPQSERGVIANTGELFF

V: TRBV20-1
J: TRBJ1-4
CDR3: CSARQGAGEKLFF

V: TRBV13
J: TRBJ1-6
CDR3: CASSQHRGWNSPLHF

V: TRBV7-7
J: TRBJ2-3
CDR3: CASSLEVADTQYF

V: TRBV2
J: TRBJ1-3
CDR3: CASRDMGPNYGYTIYF

V: TRBV29-1
J: TRBJ2-7
CDR3: CSVDDGTYEQYF

V: TRBV11-3
J: TRBJ2-7
CDR3: CASSPTIGTGAEQYF

V: TRBV30
J: TRBJ1-5
CDR3: CAWSHGTGNQPQHF

V: TRBV7-7
J: TRBJ2-7
CDR3: CASSLGTDRYEQYF

V: TRBV20-1
J: TRBJ2-3
CDR3: CSARVRGWMGADTQYF

V: TRBV19
J: TRBJ1-5
CDR3: CASSKGQGQYQPQHF

V: TRBV19
J: TRBJ2-7
CDR3: CASSPGPDPYEQYF

V: TRBV19
J: TRBJ2-3
CDR3: CASTRGSGYSTDTQYF

V: TRBV29-1
J: TRBJ2-7
CDR3: CSVEERLAGVSYEQYF

V: TRBV19
J: TRBJ2-7
CDR3: CASSITGGTYEQYF

V: TRBV12-3/TRBV12-4
J: TRBJ1-1
CDR3: CASIQGMHTEAFF

V: TRBV20-1
J: TRBJ2-5
CDR3: CSATLAARSQETQYF